The 17 T cell receptor beta chains reported below all come from one sample, sequenced in a study of blood T cell repertoires in COVID-19. The table came from immunoSEQ multiplex PCR; TCRdb's copy has only in-frame clones and leaves some out. Of 50,000 to 70,000 clones listed, about 87% are singletons. Sequencing was performed on peripheral blood. These receptors were obtained from a human donor with active COVID-19. The donor label of this sample is uncertain.

The CDR3 bases are TGCGCCAGCAGACGGACAGGAACGAACACCGGGGAGCTGTTTTTT. As protein: CASRRTGTNTGELFF. The genes are TRBV4-1 and TRBJ2-2; TRBD1 matches 7 bases. The CDR3 loop spans 15 amino acids. The germline V gene encodes CDR1 MGHRA and CDR2 YSYEKL. Trimming cost V 6 bases and J 0 bases; bases outside gene matches: 4.

V is TRBV5-1 and J is TRBJ2-1; TRBD1 matches at 9 bases. The V gene end was trimmed by 2 bases and the J gene end by 6 bases; junction bases not matched to a gene: 3. There are 14 residues in the CDR3. In germline, CDR1 is SGHRS, CDR2 YFSETQ. For the CDR3, the DNA is TGCGCCAGCAGCTTCGGGACAGGGCTCAATGAGCAGTTCTTC. Amino acid sequence: CASSFGTGLNEQFF.

The gene calls are TRBV7-2 and TRBJ2-5; the D gene is possibly TRBD2 (6 bases). V was trimmed by 2 bases and J by 7 bases, leaving 17 bases between them. Germline CDR1 and CDR2: SGHTA and FQGNSA. The CDR3 runs 15 residues. In DNA, the CDR3 is TGTGCCAGCAGCTTACGGTCCGGCGGGGTCGGGACCCAGTACTTC. It yields the protein CASSLRSGGVGTQYF.

A few counts support this clone. The genes are TRBV5-4 and TRBJ1-3; the D is unclear. The CDR3 sequence is 16 residues long. Germline CDR1 SGHNT, CDR2 YYREEE (reference sequence). V was pared by 4 bases and J by 4 bases, with 18 bases between. CDR3 protein: CASSRGGANGGNTIYF. The CDR3 DNA reads as TGTGCCAGCAGCCGGGGAGGAGCCAACGGGGGAAACACCATATATTTT.

The chain couples TRBV6-2 or TRBV6-3 to TRBJ2-3; D is undetermined. Trimming left V 5 bases short and J 4 bases short, with 7 bases between. CDR3 size: 12 residues. Germline V gene data show CDR1 as MNHEY and CDR2 as SVGEGT. In nucleotides, the CDR3 is TGTGCCAGCAGTCCCGTTCCAGATACGCAGTATTTT. Protein product: CASSPVPDTQYF.

J is TRBJ2-3 and V is TRBV5-5, with 11 bases fitting TRBD2. With V trimmed by 4 bases and J by 2 bases, 3 bases remained unmatched. From germline, CDR1 is SGHKS and CDR2 YYEKEE (reference sequence). The CDR3 covers 15 residues. The CDR3 sequence is CASSPTSGVTDTQYF. The DNA for the CDR3 is TGTGCCAGCAGCCCGACTAGCGGGGTCACAGATACGCAGTATTTT. The variable domain in full, with the rest retrieved from reference TRBV5-5 and TRBJ2-3, is DAGVTQSPTHLIKTRGQQVTLRCSPISGHKSVSWYQQVLGQGPQFIFQYYEKEERGRGNFPDRFSARQFPNYSSELNVNALLLGDSALYLCASSPTSGVTDTQYFGPGTRLTVL.

The V gene is TRBV5-1, the J gene TRBJ2-5, with a tentative D call TRBD1 (6 bases). CDR1 and CDR2 from the germline V gene are SGHRS and YFSETQ. Trimming took 4 bases from V and 5 from J, leaving 12 bases between them. The CDR3 contains 13 residues. As DNA, the CDR3 is TGCGCCAGCAGCCCGGCAGGGGACGAGACCCAGTACTTC. It codes for CASSPAGDETQYF.

The chain employs TRBV12-5 and TRBJ1-1; D remains unclear. The V gene lost 6 bases and the J gene lost 5 bases, with 16 bases spanning the gap. Germline V lookup: CDR1 LGHNT, CDR2 FRNRAP. This CDR3 comprises 14 residues. The CDR3 sequence: CASGPGSGGTEAFF. CDR3 nucleotide sequence: TGTGCTAGTGGCCCGGGGAGTGGTGGGACTGAAGCTTTCTTT.

The chain couples TRBV6-2 or TRBV6-3 to TRBJ2-7, with a tentative D call TRBD2 (6 bases). The germline CDR1 and CDR2 sequences are MNHEY and SVGEGT. The CDR3 is made up of 13 amino acids. Deletions cut 0 bases from V and 5 bases from J, with 8 bases between. The CDR3 DNA follows: TGTGCCAGCAGTTACTCGCGGGGCAACGAGCAGTACTTC. It translates to CASSYSRGNEQYF.

The rearrangement uses TRBV10-3 and TRBJ1-2; weak D call: TRBD1 (6 bases). CDR3 length: 14 amino acids. The V end was cut by 6 bases, the J end by 1 base, with 12 bases between. Germline CDR1 is ENHRY and CDR2 is SYGVKD. As DNA, the CDR3 is TGTGCCATCAGCGGGTACAGGGATAACTATGGCTACACCTTC. Protein product: CAISGYRDNYGYTF.

The rearrangement links TRBV5-6 to TRBJ2-5, with D possibly matching TRBD1 (5 bases). The CDR3 is 14 amino acids. Looked up from germline, CDR1 is SGHDT and CDR2 is YYEEEE. The V and J ends lost 0 bases and 5 bases respectively, with 11 bases between them. DNA of the CDR3: TGTGCCAGCAGCTTGGCAGGGCCAAAGGAGACCCAGTACTTC. Its translation: CASSLAGPKETQYF.

The genes are TRBV28 and TRBJ1-6, with D uncertain. The CDR3 runs to 12 residues. V gave up 5 bases and J gave up 14 bases, with 13 bases separating them. From germline, CDR1 is MDHEN and CDR2 SYDVKM. DNA of the CDR3: TGTGCCAGCAGTAGCGCCGGTAGAGCCCTCCACTTT. Translating gives CASSSAGRALHF.

Here the CDR3 DNA reads TGTGCCAGCAGTTACTACCGGGAGAACACCGGGGAGCTGTTTTTT. This encodes CASSYYRENTGELFF. J is TRBJ2-2 and V is TRBV6-5, with D possibly TRBD2 on 5 matching bases. The germline V gene encodes CDR1 MNHEY and CDR2 SVGAGI. This CDR3 is built from 15 residues. With 1 base removed from V and 1 base from J, the gap between germline ends came to 7 bases.

The chain joins TRBV7-9 to TRBJ2-3, with 8 bases aligning to TRBD1. The V gene's germline CDR1 is SEHNR and CDR2 FQNEAQ (reference sequence). With 4 bases clipped from V and 0 bases from J, the junction kept 6 bases outside the gene matches. This CDR3 is 16 amino acids long. The DNA for the CDR3 is TGTGCCAGCAGCTCACGGACAGGGACAAGCACAGATACGCAGTATTTT. Its protein is CASSSRTGTSTDTQYF.

This clone occurred a few times. The chain's CDR3 is CASSQEQGAMETQYF. CDR3 bases: TGTGCCAGCTCACAGGAGCAGGGCGCGATGGAGACCCAGTACTTC. V is TRBV18 and J is TRBJ2-5; tentatively, D is TRBD1 (5 bases). The CDR3 is 15 amino acids. V shed 4 bases and J shed 5 bases, with 17 bases lying between them. Germline V gene sequence: CDR1 KGHSH, CDR2 LQKENI.

This clone has only one observation. The chain has TRBV6-5 and TRBJ2-7, with D possibly being TRBD2 (5 bases). Trimming cost V 2 bases and J 0 bases, with 5 bases left between them. This CDR3 has 13 amino acids. Looked up from germline, CDR1 is MNHEY and CDR2 is SVGAGI. CDR3 region: CASSYEGSYEQYF. The CDR3 DNA is TGTGCCAGCAGTTACGAGGGCTCCTACGAGCAGTACTTC.

The V and J genes are TRBV4-2 and TRBJ1-4; no firm D call. Germline CDR1 LGHNA, CDR2 YNFKEQ. The CDR3 covers 17 residues. V dropped 0 bases and J dropped 0 bases, with 11 bases sitting between them. For the CDR3, the DNA is TGTGCCAGCAGCCAAGATGTTCCAGGTGCAACTAATGAAAAACTGTTTTTT. Translation: CASSQDVPGATNEKLFF.